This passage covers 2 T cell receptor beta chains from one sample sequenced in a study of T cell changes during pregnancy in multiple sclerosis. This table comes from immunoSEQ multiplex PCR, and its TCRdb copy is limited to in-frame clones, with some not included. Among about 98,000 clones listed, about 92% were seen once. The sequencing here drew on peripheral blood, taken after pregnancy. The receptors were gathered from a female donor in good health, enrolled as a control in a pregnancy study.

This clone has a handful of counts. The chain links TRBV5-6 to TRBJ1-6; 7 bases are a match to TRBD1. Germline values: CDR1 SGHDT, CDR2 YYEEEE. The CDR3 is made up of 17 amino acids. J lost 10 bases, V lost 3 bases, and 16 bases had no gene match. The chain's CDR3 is CASSSTDRTGSGSPLHF. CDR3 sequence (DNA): TGTGCCAGCAGCTCTACCGATCGGACAGGTTCGGGATCACCCCTCCACTTT. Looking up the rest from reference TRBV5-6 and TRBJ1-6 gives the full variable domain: DAGVTQSPTHLIKTRGQQVTLRCSPKSGHDTVSWYQQALGQGPQFIFQYYEEEERQRGNFPDRFSGHQFPNYSSELNVNALLLGDSALYLCASSSTDRTGSGSPLHFGNGTRLTVT.

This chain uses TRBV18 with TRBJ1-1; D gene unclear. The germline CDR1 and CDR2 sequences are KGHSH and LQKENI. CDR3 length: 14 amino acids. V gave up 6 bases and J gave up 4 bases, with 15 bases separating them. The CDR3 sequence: CASSAQEFSTEAFF. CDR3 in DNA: TGTGCCAGCTCGGCCCAGGAATTCAGCACTGAAGCTTTCTTT.